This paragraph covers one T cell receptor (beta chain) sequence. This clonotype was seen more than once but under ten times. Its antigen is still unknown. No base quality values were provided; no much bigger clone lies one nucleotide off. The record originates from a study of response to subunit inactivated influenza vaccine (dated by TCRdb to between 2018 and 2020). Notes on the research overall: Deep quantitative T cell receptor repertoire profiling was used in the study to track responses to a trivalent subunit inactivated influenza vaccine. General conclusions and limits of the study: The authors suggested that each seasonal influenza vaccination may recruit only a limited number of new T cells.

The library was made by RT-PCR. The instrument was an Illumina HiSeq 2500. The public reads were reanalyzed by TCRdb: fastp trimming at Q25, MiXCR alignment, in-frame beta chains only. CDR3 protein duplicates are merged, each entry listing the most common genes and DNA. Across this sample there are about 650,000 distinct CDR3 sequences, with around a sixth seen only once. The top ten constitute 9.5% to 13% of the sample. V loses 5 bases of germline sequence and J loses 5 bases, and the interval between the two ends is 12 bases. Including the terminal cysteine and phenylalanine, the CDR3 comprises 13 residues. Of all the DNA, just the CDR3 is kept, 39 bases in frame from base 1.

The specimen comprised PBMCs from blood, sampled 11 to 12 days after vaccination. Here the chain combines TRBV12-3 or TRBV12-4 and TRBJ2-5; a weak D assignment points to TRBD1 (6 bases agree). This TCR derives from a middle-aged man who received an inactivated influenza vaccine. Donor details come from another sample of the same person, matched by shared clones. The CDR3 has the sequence CASSNDRKETQYF. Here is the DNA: TGTGCCAGCAGTAATGACAGGAAGGAGACCCAGTACTTC.